The 9 T cell receptor beta chains reported below all come from one sample, sequenced in a study of control samples from healthy donors and cancer patients. The data were produced by immunoSEQ multiplex PCR, yet TCRdb's version contains in-frame clones alone and is incomplete. The sample lists some 150,000 clones, around 93% seen once, with roughly 4.3% in the top ten. The sequenced sample consisted of blood. Source of these receptors: a woman aged 60-75 years in good health.

V and J are TRBV5-5 and TRBJ1-1; maybe TRBD1 (6 bases). The germline V and J ends were trimmed by 1 base and 0 bases, with 19 bases remaining between them. CDR1 SGHKS and CDR2 YYEKEE come from the germline V gene (reference sequence). The CDR3 runs 18 residues. The CDR3 nucleotides read TGTGCCAGCAGCTTGATTATGTTGTCTGGGGGCATGAACACTGAAGCTTTCTTT. Translated: CASSLIMLSGGMNTEAFF.

The chain uses TRBV27 and TRBJ1-6, with no clear D. Trimming took 1 base from V and 8 from J, leaving 18 bases between them. Germline-derived CDR1 and CDR2 are MNHEY and SMNVEV (reference sequence). This CDR3 has 17 amino acids. The CDR3 DNA follows: TGTGCCAGCAGTTTATTATCCCCTGCGCAGCTAGATTCACCCCTCCACTTT. Its translation: CASSLLSPAQLDSPLHF.

The V and J genes are TRBV6-6 and TRBJ2-7, with TRBD1 matching 7 bases. Trimming removed 6 bases from V and 11 bases from J; junction bases left unmatched: 10. The CDR3 sequence is 12 residues long. CDR1 and CDR2 from the germline V gene are MNHNY and SVGAGI (reference sequence). The CDR3 sequence: CASRKQGPREYF. CDR3 nucleotides: TGTGCCAGCAGAAAACAGGGGCCGAGAGAGTACTTC.

This rearrangement joins TRBV27 to TRBJ2-2, with D perhaps being TRBD1 or TRBD2 (5 bases each). The CDR3 consists of 14 residues. The germline V gene encodes CDR1 MNHEY and CDR2 SMNVEV (reference sequence). Trimming pared 0 bases from V and 6 bases from J, leaving 8 bases between. DNA of the CDR3: TGTGCCAGCAGTTTATCGGGGGTAGCCGGGGAGCTGTTTTTT. It encodes CASSLSGVAGELFF.

The V call is TRBV2, the J call TRBJ1-6; 7 bases align to TRBD1. The J segment lost 8 bases and the V segment lost 4 bases, leaving 2 bases of the junction unmatched. The CDR3 runs to 13 residues. Per germline, CDR1 SNHLY and CDR2 FYNNEI. The CDR3 loop is CASSGQGYSPLHF. CDR3 in DNA: TGTGCCAGCAGTGGACAGGGTTATTCACCCCTCCACTTT.

This clone was detected once. The chain uses TRBV6-1 and TRBJ1-2, with a weak D call TRBD1 (5 bases). CDR1 MNHNS and CDR2 SASEGT come from the germline V gene. Trimming pared 2 bases from V and 4 bases from J, leaving 17 bases between. The CDR3 sequence is 16 residues long. The CDR3: CASSEIQGSVAYGYTF. Here the CDR3 DNA reads TGTGCCAGCAGTGAAATCCAGGGATCGGTGGCCTATGGCTACACCTTC.

This clone came up a few times. The chain couples TRBV5-6 to TRBJ1-1; 8 bases map to TRBD1. The trim removed 5 bases at V and 5 bases at J, leaving 11 bases unmatched. Germline loops: CDR1 SGHDT, CDR2 YYEEEE. The CDR3 length is 15 residues. CDR3 coding DNA: TGTGCCAGCAGTCAAGGACAGGGCCTTTATACTGAAGCTTTCTTT. Translated: CASSQGQGLYTEAFF.

The chain joins TRBV5-1 to TRBJ1-1; 7 nucleotides match TRBD1. Germline values: CDR1 SGHRS, CDR2 YFSETQ. V gave up 5 bases and J gave up 5 bases; unmatched junction bases: 9. The CDR3 is 14 residues long. CDR3 loop: CASRKGARLTEAFF. The CDR3 nucleotides are TGCGCCAGCAGAAAGGGGGCGCGGTTGACTGAAGCTTTCTTT.

The chain is built from TRBV27 and TRBJ1-2; TRBD1 agrees at 8 bases. The germline V gene has CDR1 MNHEY and CDR2 SMNVEV (reference sequence). V trimming: 3 bases; J trimming: 5 bases; junction bases outside the gene matches: 8. The CDR3 length is 15 residues. This chain's CDR3 is CASSFTQGAGYGYTF. In DNA, the CDR3 is TGTGCCAGCAGTTTCACCCAGGGGGCAGGGTATGGCTACACCTTC.